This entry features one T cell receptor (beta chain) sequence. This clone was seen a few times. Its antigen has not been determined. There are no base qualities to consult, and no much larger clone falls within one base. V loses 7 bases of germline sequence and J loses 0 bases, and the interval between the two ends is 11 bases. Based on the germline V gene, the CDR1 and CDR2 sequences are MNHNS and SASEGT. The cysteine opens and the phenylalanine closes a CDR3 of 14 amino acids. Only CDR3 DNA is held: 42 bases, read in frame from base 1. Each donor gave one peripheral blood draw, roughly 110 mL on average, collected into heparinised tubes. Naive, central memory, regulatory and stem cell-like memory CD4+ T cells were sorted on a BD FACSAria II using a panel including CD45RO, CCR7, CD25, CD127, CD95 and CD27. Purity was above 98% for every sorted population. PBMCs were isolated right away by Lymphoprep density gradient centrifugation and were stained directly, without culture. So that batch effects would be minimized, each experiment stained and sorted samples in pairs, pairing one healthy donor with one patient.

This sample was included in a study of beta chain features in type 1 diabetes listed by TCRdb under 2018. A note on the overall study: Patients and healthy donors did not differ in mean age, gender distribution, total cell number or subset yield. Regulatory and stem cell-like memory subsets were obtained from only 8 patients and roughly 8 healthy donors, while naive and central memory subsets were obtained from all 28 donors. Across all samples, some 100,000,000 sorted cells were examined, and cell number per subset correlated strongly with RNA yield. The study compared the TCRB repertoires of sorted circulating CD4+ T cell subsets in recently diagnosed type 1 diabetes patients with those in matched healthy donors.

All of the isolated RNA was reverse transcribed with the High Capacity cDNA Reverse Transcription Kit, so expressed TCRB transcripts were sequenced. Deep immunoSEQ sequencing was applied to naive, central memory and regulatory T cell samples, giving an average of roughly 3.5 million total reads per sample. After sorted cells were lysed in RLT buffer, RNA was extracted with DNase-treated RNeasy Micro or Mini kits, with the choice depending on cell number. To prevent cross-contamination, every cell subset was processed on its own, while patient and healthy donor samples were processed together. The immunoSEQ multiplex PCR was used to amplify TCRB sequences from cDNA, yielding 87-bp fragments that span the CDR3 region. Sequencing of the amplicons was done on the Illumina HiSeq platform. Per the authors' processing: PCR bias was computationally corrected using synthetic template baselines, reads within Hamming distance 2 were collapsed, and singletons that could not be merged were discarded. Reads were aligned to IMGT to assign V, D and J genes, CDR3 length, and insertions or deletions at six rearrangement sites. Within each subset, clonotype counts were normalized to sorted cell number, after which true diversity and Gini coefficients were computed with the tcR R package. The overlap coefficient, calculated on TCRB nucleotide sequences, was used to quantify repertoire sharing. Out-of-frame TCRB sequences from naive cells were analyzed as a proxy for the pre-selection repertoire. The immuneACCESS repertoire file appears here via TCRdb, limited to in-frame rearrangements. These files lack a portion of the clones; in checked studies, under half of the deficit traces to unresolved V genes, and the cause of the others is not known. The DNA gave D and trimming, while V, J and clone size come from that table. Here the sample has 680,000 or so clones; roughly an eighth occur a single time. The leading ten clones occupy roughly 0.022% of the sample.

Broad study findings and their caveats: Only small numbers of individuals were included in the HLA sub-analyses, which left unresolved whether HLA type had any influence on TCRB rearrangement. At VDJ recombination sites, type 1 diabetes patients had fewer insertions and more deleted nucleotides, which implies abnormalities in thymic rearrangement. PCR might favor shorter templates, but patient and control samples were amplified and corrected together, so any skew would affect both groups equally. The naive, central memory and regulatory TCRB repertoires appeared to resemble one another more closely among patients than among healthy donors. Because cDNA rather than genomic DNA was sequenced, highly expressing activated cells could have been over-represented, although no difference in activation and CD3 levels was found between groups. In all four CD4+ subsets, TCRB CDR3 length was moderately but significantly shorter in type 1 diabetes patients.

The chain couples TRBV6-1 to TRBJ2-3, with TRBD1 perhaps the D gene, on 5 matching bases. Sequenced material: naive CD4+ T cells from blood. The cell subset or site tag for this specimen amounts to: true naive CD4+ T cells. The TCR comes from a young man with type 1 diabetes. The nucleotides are TGTGCCAGCAAAGGGGCGCCTAGCACAGATACGCAGTATTTT. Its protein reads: CASKGAPSTDTQYF.